The T cell receptor (beta chain) under discussion was sequenced for a study of blood T cell repertoires in COVID-19 (dated by TCRdb to the early 2020s). Some background on the complete study: The collaborator samples originated in the United States, Italy and Spain and spanned the acute and convalescent phases of COVID-19. The prospective study material was composed of cDNA or gDNA derived from T cells, B-cell-depleted T cells, or PBMCs. Deeply sampled blood TCRbeta repertoires from subjects exposed to, actively infected with, or recovered from COVID-19 were included in the dataset. A freely available public database, intended as a resource for researchers studying the immune response to SARS-CoV-2, is where the repertoires were released. Samples came from the ongoing ImmuneRACE study (first 160 participants) plus 1,254 subjects from 6 global collaborators. Nearly every sample came with metadata listing a de-identified subject ID, COVID-19 status, age in years and sex. Where HLA class I and class II types were available, the types were taken from metadata supplied by the sample provider, not from assay-based typing. Broad study findings and their caveats: The amount of clinical and demographic metadata varied by source and participant and was provided uncurated.

One collaborating source in Seattle enrolled patients during active infection and followed them longitudinally through the course of disease. The collaborating institutions used their own protocols to collect whole blood in K2EDTA tubes. Collaborator samples were shipped for TCRbeta analysis as frozen whole blood, isolated PBMCs, or DNA extracted from either sample type. TCRbeta CDR3 regions were amplified from genomic DNA by means of the immunoSEQ Assay, a bias-controlled multiplex PCR. As for the authors' bioinformatics: The number of nucleated cells in each sample was estimated by amplification of reference gene primers within the assay. To quantify the absolute abundance of each unique TCRbeta CDR3 rearrangement, sequence reads were collapsed and filtered. For each sample, productive Simpson clonality was calculated as the square root of Simpson's diversity index across productive rearrangements. Sourced from immuneACCESS, this table was stored by TCRdb with only in-frame sequences that have V and J called. A share of the clones is absent; for the studies checked, an unresolved V gene accounts for under half, and the remainder has no known explanation. V and J calls and clone size come straight from that table; D and trimming were deduced from the DNA. The table for this sample lists 150,000 to 200,000 clones; less than 90% of them were counted only once. Of the sample, roughly 9.7% falls within the top ten clones.

Of note for this clone: Its antigen is unknown. No much larger clonotype is one base removed from it; base qualities were not supplied.

From cysteine to phenylalanine, the CDR3 is 15 amino acids long. The kept DNA is CDR3 alone, 45 bases in frame from the first base. CDR1 and CDR2, per the germline V gene (reference sequence), are SEHNR and FQNEAQ. V lost 5 bases and J lost 3 bases; the stretch between them is 14 bases long. This TCR was recovered from a woman aged 55-70 years with COVID-19, enrolled during active disease. The chain was built from TRBV7-9 and TRBJ2-4; a tentative D call is TRBD2 (5 bases match). Material for sequencing was peripheral blood. The DNA sequence follows: TGTGCCAGCAGCCCTACTAGACAAGACAAAAACATTCAGTACTTC. Its coded protein is CASSPTRQDKNIQYF.